This entry is about one T cell receptor beta chain. The CDR3 contains 14 residues. Germline values: CDR1 LNHDA, CDR2 SQIVND (reference sequence). After removal of 7 bases from V and 5 bases from J, the junction contained 9 bases not matched to a gene. This sample is part of a study of T cell changes during pregnancy in multiple sclerosis. The method was immunoSEQ multiplex PCR; TCRdb's version includes in-frame clones alone and lacks a portion of them. Counted here are fewer than 85,000 clones, more than 85% occurring once; the ten biggest clones make up 1.5% to 2%. The sequencing used peripheral blood, collected in the first trimester of pregnancy. This sequence was found in a female donor in good health, enrolled as a control in a pregnancy study. The gene calls are TRBV19 and TRBJ1-1; 8 positions agree with TRBD1. In DNA, the CDR3 is TGTGCCAGTATCTTAGGGGACAGGACGACTGAAGCTTTCTTT. This encodes CASILGDRTTEAFF.